This T cell receptor beta chain is drawn from a study of shared clonotypes between healthy human individuals (dated by TCRdb to the early 2020s). General notes on the study: The cohort included a few men and a couple of women between 18 and 49 years of age. Per donor, three plates each were used for CD4 naive and CD4 memory, two for CD8 naive, and one for CD8 memory. Blood TCR repertoires of four to six healthy adults were deeply sequenced to estimate repertoire size and the extent of clonotype sharing between individuals. Different laboratories and diverse techniques were used to prepare libraries and sequence TCR repertoires, to increase sequencing depth and limit assay-specific biases. Between about 0.8 and 9.5 billion PBMCs per donor were obtained by leukapheresis. Overall study results and their limits: Only blood was sampled, and tissue TCR repertoires likely differ from those in blood. Clonotypes shared by all four sorted-subset donors showed higher generation probabilities than non-shared clonotypes. Based on pairwise subsampling, the degree of clonotype sharing among donors was expected to be affected by sequencing depth. Sharing across a few donors was observed for about 5% of naive CD4, under 4% of naive CD8, 2% to 2.5% of memory CD4, and around 0.42% of memory CD8 clonotypes. Because the study included a small number of donors, the genetic and exposure-history diversity represented was limited. Rarefaction of sorted-subset datasets indicated incomplete sequencing despite the large sequencing depth. Larger estimated clonotype richness was generally found for naive subsets than for memory subsets.

Using the deep immunoSEQ assay, TCR CDR3 regions were amplified from genomic DNA by multiplex PCR. Extracted genomic DNA from each cell subset was spread evenly across all wells of several immunoSEQ 96-well plates, with each plate serving as a replicate. For sorted subsets, each replicate PCR was loaded with 150 to 250 ng genomic DNA, equivalent to 25,000 to 35,000 T cell genomes. The purified libraries were quantified using a Qubit 3.0 fluorometer, sized with a Bioanalyzer 2100, and then quantified again using the KAPA Library Quantification kit. Every immunoSEQ 96-well plate was sequenced on a separate single-read 150-cycle Illumina NextSeq 550 flow cell. The authors' analysis ran thus. Because the immunoSEQ output included only junctional sequences and no quality scores, the filtering could not be the same as the filtering used for full-length reads. To assign V/J genes and CDR3, sequences were annotated using PyIR, a Python wrapper for IgBLAST v1.9, with IMGT germline references. Reads with weak V/J assignments (E-value above 1e-6), missing CDR3, stop codons, out-of-frame junctions, or ambiguous translated residues were removed. V3J clonotypes were defined as sequences sharing the same inferred V gene, J gene, and CDR3 amino acid sequence. The percentage overlap between two repertoires was calculated by dividing the number of shared unique clonotypes by the size of the smaller repertoire. Richness of each repertoire was evaluated using RTK rarefaction, the Chao1 estimator, and Recon v2.1 estimates of unobserved clonotypes. Generation probabilities were computed with OLGA for all TCRbeta clonotypes obtained by the gDNA method from a handful of donors. TCRdb took this table from immuneACCESS and kept in-frame rearrangements with V and J called. Such tables lack part of the clones; where checked against another copy, unresolved V genes explain under half of the gap, and the rest is unexplained. V and J calls and clone size are as listed in that table; D and trimming were resolved from the DNA. The sample includes roughly 1,500,000 clones, with less than 99% observed a single time. The ten largest clones represent approximately 0.4% of the sample.

Details on this clone: The antigen it binds to is not known. Base qualities were left out, and no much larger clone turns up one base away.

The CDR1 and CDR2 encoded by the germline V gene are SGHTA and FQGTGA. The CDR3 contains 14 residues, cysteine and phenylalanine counted. Solely the CDR3 DNA is kept, with 42 bases framed from the first base. V loses 4 bases at its end and J loses 4 bases; junction bases beyond the gene matches: 4. Healthy HIV-negative adults with no recently reported acute infections or vaccinations were included as donors. All donors were Caucasian adults living in Nashville, Tennessee, USA. CD4+ T cells were enriched through magnetic negative selection, after which naive cells were positively selected on CD45RA and the remaining negative fraction served as the memory subset. Blood was obtained by leukapheresis, after which PBMCs were separated by Ficoll-Histopaque density gradient centrifugation and cryopreserved in liquid nitrogen vapor phase. Analytical flow cytometry was used to check the purity and quantity of each magnetically sorted T cell population. Genomic DNA was isolated from every sorted fraction and measured by UV absorbance on a Nanodrop 2000c.

This clonotype was sampled from a man aged 30 to 39 in good health. The receptor chain draws on TRBV7-3 and TRBJ1-2; 9 bases in the junction line up with TRBD1. Sequenced sample: naive CD4+ T cells sorted from blood. The sample's cell subset or site, from its label and the paper: CD45RA+ positively selected. The CDR3 sequence is CASSSPGQGYGYTF. At the DNA level, the sequence is TGTGCCAGCAGCTCTCCGGGACAGGGCTATGGCTACACCTTC.